These 9 T cell receptor beta chains share one sample of origin, sequenced in a study of cytomegalovirus exposure and HLA in healthy donors. The PCR contained 60 Vbeta and 13 Jbeta primers. TCRdb keeps only in-frame clones here, not all; method: immunoSEQ multiplex PCR. The sample yields 150,000 to 180,000 clones, roughly 80% seen once. The sequenced sample was PBMCs. The receptor set was obtained from a man between 18 and 35 years old in good health and CMV-seronegative.

This chain uses TRBV28 with TRBJ2-7, with D tentatively TRBD1 (7 bases). V lost 6 bases and J 3 bases, leaving 18 bases between the germline ends. Germline CDR1 reads MDHEN; CDR2 reads SYDVKM. The CDR3 totals 15 residues. This CDR3 reads CASRPSTGEVYEQYF. In DNA, the CDR3 is TGTGCCAGCAGGCCCTCAACAGGGGAGGTCTACGAGCAGTACTTC.

This clone was counted only a few times. V is TRBV18 and J is TRBJ2-7, with 8 bases matching TRBD2. This CDR3 contains 15 residues. The germline V gene has CDR1 KGHSH and CDR2 LQKENI. Germline trimming cut 3 bases from V and 4 bases from J; bases unmatched to any gene: 8. The DNA for the CDR3 is TGTGCCAGCTCACCCCCCTGGACTAGCAGTTACGAGCAGTACTTC. This translates into CASSPPWTSSYEQYF.

The J gene is TRBJ2-5, the V gene TRBV29-1; 15 nucleotides line up with TRBD2. The CDR3 has 15 amino acids. V lost 5 bases, J lost 5 bases, and 6 bases stayed unmatched. Germline assignment: CDR1 SQVTM and CDR2 ANQGSEA. CDR3 in amino acids: CSVSGLAGGWETQYF. The CDR3 DNA sequence: TGCAGCGTTTCGGGACTAGCGGGAGGCTGGGAGACCCAGTACTTC.

The V and J genes are TRBV29-1 and TRBJ2-7; D uncertain. Germline loops: CDR1 SQVTM, CDR2 ANQGSEA. Trimming removed 7 bases at V and 4 bases at J, with 8 bases between. The CDR3 has 10 residues. This chain's CDR3 is CSALEYEQYF. The DNA of the CDR3 is TGCAGCGCCCTCGAGTACGAGCAGTACTTC.

This clone showed up just a few times. This chain connects TRBV27 to TRBJ1-1; a possible D gene is TRBD1 (5 bases). Germline lookup yields CDR1 MNHEY and CDR2 SMNVEV (reference sequence). V shed 4 bases and J shed 5 bases, with 14 bases lying between them. This CDR3 comprises 14 residues. In DNA form, the CDR3 reads TGTGCCAGCAGTTCGGGGGGAGTCAGGACTGAAGCTTTCTTT. Protein sequence: CASSSGGVRTEAFF.

Only a few counts were recorded for this clone. The chain has TRBV2 and TRBJ1-5; 10 bases are a match to TRBD1. Germline loops: CDR1 SNHLY, CDR2 FYNNEI. The CDR3 is 13 residues long. The V segment lost 8 bases and the J segment 7 bases; nucleotides outside the gene matches: 5. The chain's CDR3 is CASGGTGEQPQHF. The CDR3 nucleotides read TGTGCCAGCGGTGGGACAGGGGAGCAGCCCCAGCATTTT. The full variable domain, completed using reference TRBV2 and TRBJ1-5, is EPEVTQTPSHQVTQMGQEVILRCVPISNHLYFYWYRQILGQKVEFLVSFYNNEISEKSEIFDDQFSVERPDGSNFTLKIRSTKLEDSAMYFCASGGTGEQPQHFGDGTRLSIL.

V usage is TRBV9 and J usage is TRBJ2-1; D is possibly TRBD1 (6 bases). The CDR3 extends over 17 amino acids. Germline V gene lookup returns CDR1 SGDLS and CDR2 YYNGEE. Deletions cut 0 bases from V and 2 bases from J, with 15 bases between. The CDR3 reads CASSVGGGPGTYNEQFF. The CDR3 bases are TGTGCCAGCAGCGTAGGAGGGGGACCTGGCACCTACAATGAGCAGTTCTTC.

The rearrangement uses TRBV27 and TRBJ2-1, with 12 bases fitting TRBD2. V dropped 7 bases and J dropped 6; count of bases not matched to a gene: 7. The germline CDR1 and CDR2 sequences are MNHEY and SMNVEV (reference sequence). There are 15 residues in the CDR3. Written as DNA, the CDR3 is TGTGCCAGCATTGCCCTAGCGGGAGGGATCAATGAGCAGTTCTTC. It specifies CASIALAGGINEQFF.

The J gene is TRBJ1-1, the V gene TRBV6-4, with a tentative D call TRBD1 (6 bases). The V end lost 3 bases, the J end lost 7 bases, and 15 bases lay between the germline ends. Germline CDR1 and CDR2: MRHNA and SNTAGT. The length of the CDR3 is 14 residues. CDR3 amino acids: CASSEQGGSGEAFF. CDR3 in DNA: TGTGCCAGCAGTGAACAGGGCGGGTCTGGTGAAGCTTTCTTT.